A single sample is the source of the 28 T cell receptor beta chains below, sequenced in a study of CD8+ T cells in alopecia areata. The authors extracted RNA and reverse transcribed it into cDNA as the sequencing template. TCRdb's table, derived via immunoSEQ multiplex PCR, lists solely in-frame clones and lacks some. The table records approximately 210,000 clones, under 70% of them present only once. Treatment in this sample: oral pan-JAK inhibitor, 5-10 mg twice daily. The sequencing here drew on CD4+ T cells sorted from blood, taken at week 4, from a patient treated with tofacitinib. Receptors were obtained from a human donor with alopecia areata.

The chain is built from TRBV27 and TRBJ1-6; no definite D call. The CDR3 extends over 14 amino acids. V dropped 7 bases and J dropped 7 bases, with 14 bases sitting between them. Germline CDR1 and CDR2: MNHEY and SMNVEV (reference sequence). The CDR3 DNA reads as TGTGCCAGCAAGGAGCTCCAACCGAATTCACCCCTCCACTTT. It translates to CASKELQPNSPLHF.

This clone has only a few counts. V gene TRBV10-3 combines with J gene TRBJ2-1; possible D gene TRBD2, 7 bases. Between the trimmed V and J ends, which lost 2 bases and 7 bases, there was a span of 18 bases. CDR1 is ENHRY and CDR2 is SYGVKD in the germline V gene. This CDR3 spans 16 amino acids. DNA of the CDR3: TGTGCCATCAGTGAGCCCCATTCGGGGGGCTGGAATGAGCAGTTCTTC. This codes for CAISEPHSGGWNEQFF.

This chain joins TRBV5-1 and TRBJ2-3, with 8 bases aligning to TRBD2. CDR1 is SGHRS and CDR2 is YFSETQ in the germline V gene. The CDR3 has 16 amino acids. With V trimmed by 0 bases and J by 0 bases, 3 bases remained unmatched. As DNA, the CDR3 is TGCGCCAGCAGCTTGGCGGTAGCGGGAAGCACAGATACGCAGTATTTT. It encodes CASSLAVAGSTDTQYF.

The chain combines TRBV6-4 with TRBJ1-2; 12 bases map to TRBD1. The germline V gene encodes CDR1 MRHNA and CDR2 SNTAGT. This CDR3 is 15 amino acids long. V was pared by 1 base and J by 6 bases, with 3 bases of the junction left unmatched. The CDR3 nucleotides read TGTGCCAGCAGTGACTGGGACAGGGGGCATCATGGCTACACCTTC. It encodes CASSDWDRGHHGYTF.

The gene calls are TRBV2 and TRBJ2-1, with D tentatively TRBD2 (5 bases). Germline CDR1 reads SNHLY; CDR2 reads FYNNEI. This CDR3 has 13 amino acids. Trimming removed 6 bases from V and 5 bases from J, with 11 bases in between. The CDR3 DNA is TGTGCCAGCAGGAGGGTTGGGAACAATGAGCAGTTCTTC. This sequence encodes CASRRVGNNEQFF.

The chain joins TRBV6-5 to TRBJ2-7; 9 bases match TRBD2. The CDR3 runs to 14 residues. With 1 base clipped from V and 5 bases from J, the junction kept 3 bases outside the gene matches. CDR1 and CDR2 from the germline V gene are MNHEY and SVGAGI. The CDR3: CASSYLREGDEQYF. DNA of the CDR3: TGTGCCAGCAGTTACTTGCGGGAGGGGGACGAGCAGTACTTC.

The chain uses TRBV7-2 and TRBJ2-3, with 7 bases lining up with TRBD2. CDR3 length equals 16 residues. With 1 base clipped from V and 7 bases from J, the junction kept 11 bases outside the gene matches. Germline lookup yields CDR1 SGHTA and CDR2 FQGNSA. The CDR3 bases are TGTGCCAGCAGCTTAGTCGCGGGGGTCCGAGCTCATACGCAGTATTTT. Residues: CASSLVAGVRAHTQYF. The full variable domain, in which reference TRBV7-2 and TRBJ2-3 provide the parts outside the CDR3, is GAGVSQSPSNKVTEKGKDVELRCDPISGHTALYWYRQSLGQGLEFLIYFQGNSAPDKSGLPSDRFSAERTGGSVSTLTIQRTQQEDSAVYLCASSLVAGVRAHTQYFGPGTRLTVL.

The genes are TRBV5-1 and TRBJ2-7; D not certain. Trimming stripped 0 bases from V and 5 bases from J, with 12 bases between. This CDR3 comprises 14 residues. Germline lookup yields CDR1 SGHRS and CDR2 YFSETQ. The CDR3 sequence is CASSLGPNTDEQYF. CDR3 DNA sequence: TGCGCCAGCAGCTTGGGCCCTAATACCGACGAGCAGTACTTC.

This CDR3 reads CASSEGDSSPLHF. The CDR3 bases are TGTGCCAGCAGTGAAGGGGACAGCTCACCCCTCCACTTT. This chain connects TRBV6-1 to TRBJ1-6; TRBD1 matches 7 bases. V was clipped by 1 base and J by 10 bases; unmatched bases: 1. Germline values: CDR1 MNHNS, CDR2 SASEGT. The CDR3 totals 13 residues.

This chain links TRBV7-8 with TRBJ1-1; D not certain. CDR3 length: 13 residues. Germline V gene sequence: CDR1 SGHVS, CDR2 FQNEAQ. V lost 2 bases and J 1 base, leaving 5 bases between the germline ends. The CDR3, as DNA: TGTGCCAGCAGCTTAACCAGGAACACTGAAGCTTTCTTT. Its translation: CASSLTRNTEAFF.

The chain uses TRBV27 and TRBJ2-5, with D perhaps TRBD1 (5 bases). The CDR3 is made up of 13 amino acids. The germline V gene has CDR1 MNHEY and CDR2 SMNVEV (reference sequence). The V gene lost 2 bases and the J gene lost 4 bases, with 8 bases spanning the gap. Here the CDR3 reads CASSLRGAETQYF. As DNA, the CDR3 is TGTGCCAGCAGTTTAAGGGGTGCAGAGACCCAGTACTTC.

This clone has just one count. This chain connects TRBV4-2 to TRBJ2-7; unclear D gene. CDR1 LGHNA and CDR2 YNFKEQ come from the germline V gene. Trimming left V 4 bases short and J 5 bases short, with 12 bases between. This CDR3 region has 13 residues. DNA for the CDR3: TGTGCCAGCAGCCGAGAAGAACGGGACGAGCAGTACTTC. The encoded protein is CASSREERDEQYF.

This chain links TRBV7-9 with TRBJ2-7; possibly TRBD1 for D (6 bases). The length of the CDR3 is 14 residues. Germline CDR1 SEHNR, CDR2 FQNEAQ (reference sequence). The V and J ends lost 7 bases and 3 bases respectively, with 16 bases between them. The CDR3 region is CASTDRTAYYEQYF. CDR3 DNA sequence: TGTGCCAGCACCGACAGGACAGCCTACTACGAGCAGTACTTC.

V is TRBV4-3 and J is TRBJ1-5, with D perhaps matching TRBD1 (6 bases). The CDR3 extends over 17 amino acids. V lost 0 bases and J lost 6, with 18 bases in between. Per germline, CDR1 LGHNA and CDR2 YSLEER. The CDR3 DNA reads TGCGCCAGCAGCCAAGATCCCGCAACAGGACAGAGTCAGCCCCAGCATTTT. Amino acid sequence: CASSQDPATGQSQPQHF.

This clone was observed a few times. The chain carries TRBV30 and TRBJ2-5; a weak D match, TRBD2 (6 bases). Germline values: CDR1 GTSNPN, CDR2 SVGIG (reference sequence). Trimming stripped 4 bases from V and 5 bases from J, with 8 bases between. The CDR3 extends over 11 amino acids. The CDR3 DNA reads TGTGCCTGGACGGGACTGGAGACCCAGTACTTC. This codes for CAWTGLETQYF.

The chain is built from TRBV30 and TRBJ2-1, with TRBD2 as a possible D gene (7 bases). The germline CDR1 and CDR2 sequences are GTSNPN and SVGIG (reference sequence). V lost 5 bases to trimming and J lost 3 bases, with 14 bases between them. The CDR3 is made up of 14 amino acids. As DNA, the CDR3 is TGTGCCTGGGGCGGGGGCAATCTCTACAATGAGCAGTTCTTC. Translation gives CAWGGGNLYNEQFF.

This clone was detected a few times. V gene TRBV7-9 combines with J gene TRBJ2-5; tentatively, D is TRBD2 (7 bases). CDR1 is SEHNR and CDR2 is FQNEAQ in the germline V gene (reference sequence). V lost 10 bases and J 1 base, leaving 16 bases between the germline ends. The CDR3 runs to 14 residues. The CDR3, as DNA: TGTGCCATCAGTGGACTAGGGGGCCAAGAGACCCAGTACTTC. This encodes CAISGLGGQETQYF. Variable domain in full (rest from reference TRBV7-9 and TRBJ2-5): DTGVSQNPRHKITKRGQNVTFRCDPISEHNRLYWYRQTLGQGPEFLTYFQNEAQLEKSRLLSDRFSAERPKGSFSTLEIQRTEQGDSAMYLCAISGLGGQETQYFGPGTRLLVL.

This chain joins TRBV9 and TRBJ2-3, with unresolved D. Germline lookup yields CDR1 SGDLS and CDR2 YYNGEE. Trimming left V 0 bases short and J 10 bases short, with 12 bases between. This CDR3 region has 13 residues. CDR3 amino acids: CASSVVEVGPQYF. The CDR3 DNA reads TGTGCCAGCAGCGTAGTCGAGGTCGGCCCGCAGTATTTT. Full variable domain (missing parts from reference TRBV9 and TRBJ2-3): DSGVTQTPKHLITATGQRVTLRCSPRSGDLSVYWYQQSLDQGLQFLIQYYNGEERAKGNILERFSAQQFPDLHSELNLSSLELGDSALYFCASSVVEVGPQYFGPGTRLTVL.

In this sample, this clone turned up a few times. This chain uses TRBV5-1 with TRBJ2-3, with a possible D match to TRBD1 (6 bases). The CDR3 is 13 residues long. Trimming removed 3 bases at V and 6 bases at J, with 11 bases between. Germline CDR1 SGHRS, CDR2 YFSETQ. The CDR3 DNA is TGCGCCAGCAGCTCCGTGGGGGCGGATACGCAGTATTTT. This gives the protein CASSSVGADTQYF. Full variable domain (outside the CDR3, taken from reference TRBV5-1 and TRBJ2-3): KAGVTQTPRYLIKTRGQQVTLSCSPISGHRSVSWYQQTPGQGLQFLFEYFSETQRNKGNFPGRFSGRQFSNSRSEMNVSTLELGDSALYLCASSSVGADTQYFGPGTRLTVL.

To note about this clone: The sample has other DNA sequences that encode this CDR3 too. The rearrangement uses TRBV7-2 and TRBJ2-7; TRBD2 aligns across 9 bases. The trim removed 6 bases at V and 0 bases at J, leaving 3 bases unmatched. Germline V gives CDR1 SGHTA, CDR2 FQGNSA. The CDR3 has 14 amino acids. The CDR3 region is CASSSGGSSYEQYF. DNA for the CDR3: TGTGCCAGCAGTAGCGGGGGTAGCTCCTACGAGCAGTACTTC.

The CDR3 coding sequence is TGTGCCTGGAGTGGGGGAGCGGGGACCGGGGAGCTGTTTTTT. This translates into CAWSGGAGTGELFF. The V call is TRBV30, the J call TRBJ2-2, with TRBD2 identical over 7 bases. The CDR3 length is 14 residues. CDR1 GTSNPN and CDR2 SVGIG come from the germline V gene (reference sequence). J lost 5 bases, V lost 1 base, and 4 bases had no gene match.

Of note for this clone: Mismatch with germline at one junction end may stem from a read error. The chain combines TRBV7-7 with TRBJ2-3; TRBD1 matches 7 bases. Germline assignment: CDR1 SSHAT and CDR2 FNYEAQ (reference sequence). The CDR3 length is 15 residues. This chain's CDR3 is CASSQGPTGVDTQYF. CDR3 DNA: TGTGCTAGCAGCCAAGGCCCTACAGGGGTAGATACGCAGTATTTT.

In its sample, this clone was seen a few times. The V gene is TRBV6-6, the J gene TRBJ1-5, with D unresolved. V was shortened by 3 bases and J by 4 bases, with 13 bases between the two germline ends. The CDR3 extends over 15 amino acids. CDR1 is MNHNY, CDR2 SVGAGI, per germline (reference sequence). CDR3 residues: CASSYGEVRNQPQHF. CDR3 nucleotides: TGTGCCAGCAGTTATGGGGAAGTTCGGAATCAGCCCCAGCATTTT.

The chain couples TRBV4-3 to TRBJ2-1, with unresolved D. Germline V gene lookup returns CDR1 LGHNA and CDR2 YSLEER. Trimming cost V 1 base and J 2 bases, with 15 bases left between them. The CDR3 extends over 17 amino acids. Here the CDR3 DNA reads TGCGCCAGCAGCCAAGTGAGAAACAGCAAAACCTACAATGAGCAGTTCTTC. This encodes CASSQVRNSKTYNEQFF.

This clone has more than one count but fewer than ten. This chain joins TRBV29-1 and TRBJ2-3; D is possibly TRBD2 (5 bases). V was pared by 7 bases and J by 3 bases, with 14 bases between. This CDR3 has 13 residues. CDR1 and CDR2 from the germline V gene are SQVTM and ANQGSEA. The CDR3 loop is CSGSARGTDTQYF. DNA for the CDR3: TGCAGCGGTTCCGCCCGGGGTACAGATACGCAGTATTTT.

V gene TRBV5-6 combines with J gene TRBJ1-1; tentatively, D is TRBD1 (6 bases). Germline CDR1 reads SGHDT; CDR2 reads YYEEEE. Trimming took 2 bases from V and 2 from J, leaving 7 bases between them. This CDR3 contains 13 residues. DNA of the CDR3: TGTGCCAGCAGCTTCAGGGGTAACACTGAAGCTTTCTTT. Protein sequence: CASSFRGNTEAFF.

The chain uses TRBV30 and TRBJ1-5; 8 bases line up with TRBD1. V gave up 1 base and J gave up 2 bases; unmatched junction bases: 1. The germline CDR1 and CDR2 sequences are GTSNPN and SVGIG (reference sequence). The CDR3 is 14 amino acids. The CDR3 DNA sequence: TGTGCCTGGAGTGCGGGACAGGGCAATCAGCCCCAGCATTTT. Translation gives CAWSAGQGNQPQHF.

V is TRBV9 and J is TRBJ2-7, with 10 bases that match TRBD1. CDR1 and CDR2 from the germline V gene are SGDLS and YYNGEE. The CDR3 spans 15 residues. With V trimmed by 3 bases and J by 2 bases, 5 bases remained unmatched. The CDR3 is CASSAGTGATYEQYF. The CDR3 DNA reads as TGTGCCAGCAGCGCCGGGACAGGGGCAACCTACGAGCAGTACTTC.